Included here is one T cell receptor (beta chain) sequence, with context. Here immunoSEQ multiplex PCR was the method, and the copy in TCRdb shows in-frame clones only, minus some. The table has some 70,000 clones, around 80% seen once. This sample was taken from a study of OX40 agonist ivuxolimab in advanced cancers. CDR1 is LGHNA, CDR2 YNFKEQ, per germline. V lost 1 base, J lost 4 bases, and 13 bases lay in between. The CDR3 loop spans 15 amino acids. The gene calls are TRBV4-2 and TRBJ1-2; a weak D match, TRBD1 (6 bases). This TCR was recovered from an adult with an advanced solid tumor such as melanoma, head and neck, liver or kidney cancer. Sequencing was performed on CD4+ or CD8+ T cells sorted from blood, taken in a trial of the OX40 agonist ivuxolimab. CDR3 in DNA: TGTGCCAGCAGCCAAGGGGCAGGGGCGGCCTATGGCTACACCTTC. This gives the protein CASSQGAGAAYGYTF.